This T cell receptor beta chain is from a study of blood T cell repertoires in COVID-19. Overall study context: COVID-19 samples, acute and convalescent, were from the United States, Italy and Spain.

This CDR3 spans 14 amino acids. Looked up from germline, CDR1 is MNHEY and CDR2 is SVGAGI. V was pared by 9 bases and J by 5 bases, with 10 bases of the junction left unmatched. In the original analysis: Estimated nucleated cell counts came from reference gene primer amplification. The repertoire was sequenced with immunoSEQ multiplex PCR; TCRdb's copy has only in-frame clones and lacks some. The V and J calls and clone size come from that table; D and trimming were worked out from the DNA. The table shows a few hundred thousand clones, with 85% to 90% occurring only once. The count of this clone is one.

The sample was peripheral blood. The receptor was derived from a man aged 25-45 years with acute or convalescent COVID-19. This sequence joins TRBV6-5 and TRBJ1-1; TRBD1 agrees at 9 bases. CDR3 amino acids: CASRDRGLSTEAFF. The DNA of the CDR3 is TGTGCCAGTCGTGACAGGGGGTTAAGTACTGAAGCTTTCTTT.